The clone carrying this T cell receptor (beta chain) has just a few counts. What it binds is unknown. This sample is part of a study of T-cell memory formation after mild COVID-19. V lost 5 bases to trimming and J lost 0 bases, with 16 bases between them. The CDR3 sequence is 16 residues long. Germline loops: CDR1 SGHVS, CDR2 FQNEAQ. TCRdb ran MiXCR on the 5' RACE reads and lists one entry per CDR3 protein. The sample lists approximately 300,000 distinct CDR3 sequences; roughly 15% were seen once. Overall study results and limits: Confirmation was lacking for SARS-CoV-2 specificity of second-wave clones that peaked on day 37. Clones which contracted sat mainly in CM and EM if CD4+, and in EMRA if CD8+.

Sequences were obtained from PBMCs or a T cell subset sorted from them (not recorded which). This chain links TRBV7-8 with TRBJ1-1; TRBD1 is a possible D gene (5 bases). The TCR was taken from a man aged 18 to 30 who had mild COVID-19 (a few samples of this study predate the infection). Cell type and time point are not known. The CDR3 region has the DNA TGTGCCAGCAGCCCCGACGAGGGGTATTTGAACACTGAAGCTTTCTTT. Encoded protein: CASSPDEGYLNTEAFF.